Below are 22 T cell receptor beta chains sequenced from a single sample in a study of blood T cells in healthy people across ages. Then a second PCR, running about 7 to 11 cycles, was carried out with a sample-barcoded 5' primer and a J-beta primer mix. TCRdb reprocessed the 5' RACE reads with MiXCR, giving one entry per CDR3 protein. Counted here are about 780,000 distinct CDR3 sequences, roughly 24% occurring once; the ten biggest clones make up less than 3.5%. Separately, the same data were catalogued under a study of T cells of mothers and their children.

Sequencing used blood. The receptors were gathered from a boy aged 5 to 17 in good health.

This clonotype appeared many times. The chain uses TRBV29-1 and TRBJ1-2, with TRBD1 matching over 8 bases. V gave up 4 bases and J gave up 3 bases; unmatched junction bases: 1. Germline lookup yields CDR1 SQVTM and CDR2 ANQGSEA. The CDR3 totals 12 residues. CDR3 amino acids: CSVGGQDYGYTF. The CDR3 DNA reads as TGCAGCGTTGGGGGACAGGACTATGGCTACACCTTC.

Note on this clonotype: The conserved phenylalanine or tryptophan normally closing the CDR3 is absent here, so this likely arose from a read error. The chain links TRBV2 to TRBJ1-5, with TRBD1 as a possible D gene (5 bases). V was cut by 5 bases and J by 0 bases, with 11 bases left in between. The germline gives CDR1 SNHLY, CDR2 FYNNEI. CDR3 length equals 15 residues. The DNA of the CDR3 is TGTGCCAGCAGTCCCCAAGGGGATAGCAATCAGCCCCAGCATTCT. This encodes CASSPQGDSNQPQHS.

This clonotype has ten or more counts. This chain uses TRBV12-3 or TRBV12-4 with TRBJ2-7; no clear D gene. V was trimmed by 3 bases and J by 1 base, leaving 7 bases between them. There are 13 residues in the CDR3. CDR3 nucleotide sequence: TGTGCCAGCAGTTTTACACTATCCTACGAGCAGTACTTC. This sequence encodes CASSFTLSYEQYF.

The rearrangement links TRBV5-6 to TRBJ2-7; D uncertain. Trimming removed 4 bases at V and 6 bases at J, with 20 bases between. The CDR3 spans 15 residues. Looked up from germline, CDR1 is SGHDT and CDR2 is YYEEEE. The CDR3 DNA is TGTGCCAGCAGCCCTGTCCCCCAACGGCGCGCCGAGCAGTACTTC. Amino acid sequence: CASSPVPQRRAEQYF. The variable domain in full, completed from reference TRBV5-6 and TRBJ2-7, reads DAGVTQSPTHLIKTRGQQVTLRCSPKSGHDTVSWYQQALGQGPQFIFQYYEEEERQRGNFPDRFSGHQFPNYSSELNVNALLLGDSALYLCASSPVPQRRAEQYFGPGTRLTVT.

The sample holds a few counts of this clonotype. The chain recombines TRBV10-3 with TRBJ2-1, with 8 bases identical to TRBD1. The CDR3 is 15 amino acids. Germline V gene lookup returns CDR1 ENHRY and CDR2 SYGVKD. The V segment lost 3 bases and the J segment 7 bases; nucleotides outside the gene matches: 8. The CDR3 here is CAISERQGTSNEQFF. The CDR3 bases are TGTGCCATCAGTGAACGACAGGGGACATCTAATGAGCAGTTCTTC.

The rearrangement links TRBV12-3 or TRBV12-4 to TRBJ1-1; possibly TRBD1 for D (5 bases). The CDR3 has 15 residues. Trimming took 5 bases from V and 1 from J, leaving 14 bases between them. CDR3 protein: CASSRALDRNTEAFF. CDR3 nucleotides: TGTGCCAGCAGTCGTGCCCTTGACAGGAACACTGAAGCTTTCTTT.

There are a few counts of this clonotype. The chain joins TRBV29-1 to TRBJ1-1; maybe TRBD1 (6 bases). The CDR3 has 17 residues. CDR1 and CDR2 (germline): SQVTM, ANQGSEA. Trimming took 0 bases from V and 2 from J, leaving 19 bases between them. The CDR3 sequence is CSVEEGVGTQVNTEAFF. CDR3 nucleotide sequence: TGCAGCGTTGAAGAAGGAGTGGGGACACAGGTTAACACTGAAGCTTTCTTT.

The rearrangement uses TRBV24-1 and TRBJ2-3, with unresolved D. Trimming shortened V by 6 bases and J by 0 bases, and 6 bases separated the two germline ends. Germline V gives CDR1 KGHDR, CDR2 SFDVKD. This CDR3 has 13 amino acids. The DNA of the CDR3 is TGTGCCACCAGTCCACCTAGCACAGATACGCAGTATTTT. Encoded protein: CATSPPSTDTQYF.

The sample holds a few counts of this clonotype. V is TRBV4-1 and J is TRBJ2-2, with D possibly TRBD1 on 6 matching bases. This CDR3 spans 17 amino acids. V was pared by 0 bases and J by 0 bases, with 11 bases between. CDR1 and CDR2 (germline): MGHRA, YSYEKL. Here the CDR3 DNA reads TGCGCCAGCAGCCAAGACAGGACAGTCTCGAACACCGGGGAGCTGTTTTTT. It encodes CASSQDRTVSNTGELFF.

This chain joins TRBV29-1 and TRBJ2-1, with 7 nucleotides matching TRBD1. CDR3 length equals 11 residues. Germline CDR1 reads SQVTM; CDR2 reads ANQGSEA. V lost 7 bases, J lost 7 bases, and 4 bases stayed unmatched. This CDR3 reads CSGGQRNEQFF. CDR3 sequence (DNA): TGCAGCGGGGGACAGAGGAATGAGCAGTTCTTC.

This sequence joins TRBV20-1 and TRBJ2-3, with 9 bases fitting TRBD2. CDR1 is DFQATT and CDR2 is SNEGSKA in the germline V gene (reference sequence). The CDR3 is 14 amino acids. Trimming cost V 6 bases and J 5 bases; bases outside gene matches: 9. The CDR3 bases are TGCAGTGCCCATGGGACTAGCTACAAAGATACGCAGTATTTT. Amino acid sequence: CSAHGTSYKDTQYF.

This clonotype was counted between two and nine times. The chain combines TRBV12-5 with TRBJ1-5, with D tentatively TRBD1 (6 bases). Per germline, CDR1 LGHNT and CDR2 FRNRAP. Trimming took 6 bases from V and 6 from J, leaving 15 bases between them. The CDR3 totals 14 residues. The CDR3 DNA sequence: TGTGCTAGTGGCTTAGGGGGGGCGGGTCAGCCCCAGCATTTT. Its protein is CASGLGGAGQPQHF.

This chain joins TRBV6-1 and TRBJ2-1, with 13 bases that match TRBD2. The germline CDR1 and CDR2 sequences are MNHNS and SASEGT. The CDR3 runs to 17 residues. The V and J ends lost 6 bases and 7 bases, in that order; junction bases with no gene match: 12. The CDR3: CASRLSWTSGGMNEQFF. The CDR3 nucleotides read TGTGCCAGCAGACTCTCCTGGACTAGCGGGGGAATGAATGAGCAGTTCTTC.

The chain has TRBV10-1 and TRBJ2-1; the match to TRBD1 covers 10 bases. The ends lost 10 bases at V and 6 bases at J; junction bases unmatched: 3. CDR3 length: 12 residues. Germline V gene lookup returns CDR1 WNHNN and CDR2 SYGVQD (reference sequence). The CDR3 sequence is CATGQGGNEQFF. CDR3 coding DNA: TGCGCCACCGGACAGGGGGGCAATGAGCAGTTCTTC.

Only a few counts were recorded for this clonotype. This chain connects TRBV7-9 to TRBJ2-1; 8 positions agree with TRBD2. The CDR3 is 12 amino acids. The germline CDR1 and CDR2 sequences are SEHNR and FQNEAQ (reference sequence). The ends lost 4 bases at V and 16 bases at J; junction bases unmatched: 9. The CDR3 nucleotides read TGTGCCAGCAGCTCATCCGGGACTAGACATTTCTTC. Translation: CASSSSGTRHFF. The full variable domain, with the rest looked up from reference TRBV7-9 and TRBJ2-1, is DTGVSQNPRHKITKRGQNVTFRCDPISEHNRLYWYRQTLGQGPEFLTYFQNEAQLEKSRLLSDRFSAERPKGSFSTLEIQRTEQGDSAMYLCASSSSGTRHFFGPGTRLTVL.

To note about this clonotype: It is unclear where the CDR3 begins or ends on the DNA, so no DNA is shown, and the CDR3 is as TCRdb lists it. V gene TRBV28 combines with J gene TRBJ2-3; TRBD1, the D gene given by the table, was not confirmed from the DNA. The CDR3 is 14 residues long, ends included. From germline, CDR1 is MDHEN and CDR2 SYDVKM. The CDR3 region is CASRFAGGTDTQCF.

The chain couples TRBV6-6 to TRBJ2-3; 7 nucleotides match TRBD2. Germline CDR1 and CDR2: MNHNY and SVGAGI (reference sequence). CDR3 size: 15 residues. Trimming at V came to 2 bases and at J to 3 bases, leaving 5 bases not matched to a gene. The CDR3 loop reads CASSYVLGGTDTQYF. CDR3 DNA: TGTGCCAGCAGTTACGTACTGGGGGGGACAGATACGCAGTATTTT.

This chain links TRBV2 with TRBJ1-3, with D hard to call. CDR1 and CDR2 (germline): SNHLY, FYNNEI. Trimming left V 6 bases short and J 4 bases short, with 7 bases between. The CDR3 contains 12 residues. The DNA for the CDR3 is TGTGCCAGCAGGGCAGCCGGAAACACCATATATTTT. Its translation: CASRAAGNTIYF.

This chain joins TRBV7-2 and TRBJ2-3; 7 nucleotides match TRBD1. V lost 3 bases, J lost 2 bases, and 5 bases stayed unmatched. Per germline, CDR1 SGHTA and CDR2 FQGNSA. The CDR3 has 15 residues. The CDR3 sequence: CTSSFPTGSTDTQYF. For the CDR3, the DNA is TGTACCAGCAGCTTCCCGACAGGGTCCACAGATACGCAGTATTTT. Full variable domain (remainder filled in from reference TRBV7-2 and TRBJ2-3): GAGVSQSPSNKVTEKGKDVELRCDPISGHTALYWYRQSLGQGLEFLIYFQGNSAPDKSGLPSDRFSAERTGGSVSTLTIQRTQQEDSAVYLCTSSFPTGSTDTQYFGPGTRLTVL.

This clonotype appeared a few times. The chain employs TRBV18 and TRBJ2-2; 14 bases align to TRBD2. V gave up 2 bases and J gave up 3 bases; unmatched junction bases: 2. From germline, CDR1 is KGHSH and CDR2 LQKENI. The CDR3 runs to 17 residues. CDR3 bases: TGTGCCAGCTCACCAGGGACTAGCGGGGGCGACACCGGGGAGCTGTTTTTT. Protein sequence: CASSPGTSGGDTGELFF. Full variable domain (remainder filled in from reference TRBV18 and TRBJ2-2): NAGVMQNPRHLVRRRGQEARLRCSPMKGHSHVYWYRQLPEEGLKFMVYLQKENIIDESGMPKERFSAEFPKEGPSILRIQQVVRGDSAAYFCASSPGTSGGDTGELFFGEGSRLTVL.

The chain uses TRBV5-5 and TRBJ2-1, with 8 bases lining up with TRBD1. V shed 3 bases and J 10 bases; nucleotides not matched to a gene: 3. This CDR3 spans 12 amino acids. Looked up from germline, CDR1 is SGHKS and CDR2 is YYEKEE (reference sequence). As DNA, the CDR3 is TGTGCCAGCAGCTGGACAGGGCGGGAGCAGTTCTTC. The encoded protein is CASSWTGREQFF.

This clonotype was observed a few times. The chain combines TRBV29-1 with TRBJ2-6, with a weak D call TRBD1 (5 bases). Per the germline V gene, CDR1 is SQVTM and CDR2 is ANQGSEA. CDR3 size: 14 residues. Deletions cut 6 bases from V and 0 bases from J, with 9 bases between. This CDR3 reads CSVQEYSGANVLTF. The CDR3 DNA reads as TGCAGCGTACAGGAGTACTCTGGGGCCAACGTCCTGACTTTC.